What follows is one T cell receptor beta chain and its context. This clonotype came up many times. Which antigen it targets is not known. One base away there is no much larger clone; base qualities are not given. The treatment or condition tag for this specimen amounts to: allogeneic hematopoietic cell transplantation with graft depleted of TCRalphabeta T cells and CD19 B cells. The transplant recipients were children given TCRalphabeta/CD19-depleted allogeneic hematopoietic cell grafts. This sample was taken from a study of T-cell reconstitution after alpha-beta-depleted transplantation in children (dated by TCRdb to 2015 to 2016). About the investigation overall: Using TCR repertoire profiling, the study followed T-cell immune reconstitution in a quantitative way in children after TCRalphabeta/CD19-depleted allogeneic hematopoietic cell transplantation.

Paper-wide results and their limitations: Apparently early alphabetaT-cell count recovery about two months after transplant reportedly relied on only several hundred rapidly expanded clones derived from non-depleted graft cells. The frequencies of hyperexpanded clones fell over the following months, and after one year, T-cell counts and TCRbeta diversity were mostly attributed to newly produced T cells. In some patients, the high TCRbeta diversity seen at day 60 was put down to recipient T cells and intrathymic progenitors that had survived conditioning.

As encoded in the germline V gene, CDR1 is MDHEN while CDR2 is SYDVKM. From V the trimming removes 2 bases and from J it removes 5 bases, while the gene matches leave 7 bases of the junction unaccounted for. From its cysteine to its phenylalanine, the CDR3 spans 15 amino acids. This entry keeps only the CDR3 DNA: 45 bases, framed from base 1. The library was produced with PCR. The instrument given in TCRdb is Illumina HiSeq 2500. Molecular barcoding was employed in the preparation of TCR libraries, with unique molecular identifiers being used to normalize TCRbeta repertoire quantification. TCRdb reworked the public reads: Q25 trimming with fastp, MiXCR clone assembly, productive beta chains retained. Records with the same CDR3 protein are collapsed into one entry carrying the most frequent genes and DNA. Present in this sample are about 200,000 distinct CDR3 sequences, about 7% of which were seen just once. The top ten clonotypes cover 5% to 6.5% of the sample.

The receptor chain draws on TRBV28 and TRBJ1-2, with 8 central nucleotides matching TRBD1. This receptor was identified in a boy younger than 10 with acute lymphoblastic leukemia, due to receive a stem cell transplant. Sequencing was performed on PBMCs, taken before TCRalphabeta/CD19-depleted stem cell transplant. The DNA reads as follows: TGTGCCAGCAGTTTACAGTATGGGACAGGATATGGCTACACCTTC. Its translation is CASSLQYGTGYGYTF.